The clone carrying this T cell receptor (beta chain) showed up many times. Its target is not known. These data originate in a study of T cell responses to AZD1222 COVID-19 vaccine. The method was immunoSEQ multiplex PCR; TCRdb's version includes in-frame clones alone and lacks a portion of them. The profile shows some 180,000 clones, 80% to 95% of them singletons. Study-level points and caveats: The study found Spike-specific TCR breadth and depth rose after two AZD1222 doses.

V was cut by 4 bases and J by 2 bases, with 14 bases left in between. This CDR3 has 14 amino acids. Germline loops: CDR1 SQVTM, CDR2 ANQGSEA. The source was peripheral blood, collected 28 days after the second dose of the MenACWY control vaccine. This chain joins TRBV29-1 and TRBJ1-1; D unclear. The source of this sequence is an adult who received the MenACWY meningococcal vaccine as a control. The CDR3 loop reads CSVGEAGVNTEAFF. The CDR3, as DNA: TGCAGCGTTGGCGAAGCGGGAGTTAACACTGAAGCTTTCTTT.